This TCR beta chain came from a study of blood T cell repertoires in COVID-19. Participants' reported clinical history set cohort assignment. All recovered Cohort 3 donors got two negative PCRs, got clearance, or saw symptom resolution. CDR3 length equals 16 residues. V shed 0 bases and J shed 8 bases, with 15 bases lying between them. Germline V gene sequence: CDR1 SGDLS, CDR2 YYNGEE. As handled by the study authors: Using reference gene primer amplification, nucleated cell counts were estimated. Data came from immunoSEQ multiplex PCR; TCRdb stores just in-frame clones and leaves some out. V, J and clone size reflect that table, while D and trimming were determined from the DNA. This repertoire shows under 300,000 clones, roughly nine tenths found once; its top ten account for 2.4%.

The gene calls are TRBV9 and TRBJ1-6; possibly TRBD1 for D (5 bases). This TCR derives from a woman between 18 and 30 years old who had recovered from COVID-19. The source material was PBMCs or T cells enriched from blood (not recorded which). CDR3 region: CASSVEGWGVDSPLHF. CDR3 coding DNA: TGTGCCAGCAGCGTAGAGGGGTGGGGGGTGGATTCACCCCTCCACTTT. The entire variable domain, with the rest obtained from reference TRBV9 and TRBJ1-6, is as follows: DSGVTQTPKHLITATGQRVTLRCSPRSGDLSVYWYQQSLDQGLQFLIQYYNGEERAKGNILERFSAQQFPDLHSELNLSSLELGDSALYFCASSVEGWGVDSPLHFGNGTRLTVT.